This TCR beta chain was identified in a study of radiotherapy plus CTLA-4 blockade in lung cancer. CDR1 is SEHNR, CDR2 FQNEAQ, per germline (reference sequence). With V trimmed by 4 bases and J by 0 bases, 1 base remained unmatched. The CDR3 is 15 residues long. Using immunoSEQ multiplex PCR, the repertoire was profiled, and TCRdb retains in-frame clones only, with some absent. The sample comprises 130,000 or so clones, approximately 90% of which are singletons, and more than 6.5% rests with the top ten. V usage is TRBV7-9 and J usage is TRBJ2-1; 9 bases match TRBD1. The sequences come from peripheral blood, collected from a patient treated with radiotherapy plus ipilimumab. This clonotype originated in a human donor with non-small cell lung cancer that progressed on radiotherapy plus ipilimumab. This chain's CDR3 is CASSWDRDSYNEQFF. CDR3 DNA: TGTGCCAGCAGCTGGGACAGGGACTCCTACAATGAGCAGTTCTTC. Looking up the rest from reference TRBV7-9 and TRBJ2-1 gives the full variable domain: DTGVSQNPRHKITKRGQNVTFRCDPISEHNRLYWYRQTLGQGPEFLTYFQNEAQLEKSRLLSDRFSAERPKGSFSTLEIQRTEQGDSAMYLCASSWDRDSYNEQFFGPGTRLTVL.